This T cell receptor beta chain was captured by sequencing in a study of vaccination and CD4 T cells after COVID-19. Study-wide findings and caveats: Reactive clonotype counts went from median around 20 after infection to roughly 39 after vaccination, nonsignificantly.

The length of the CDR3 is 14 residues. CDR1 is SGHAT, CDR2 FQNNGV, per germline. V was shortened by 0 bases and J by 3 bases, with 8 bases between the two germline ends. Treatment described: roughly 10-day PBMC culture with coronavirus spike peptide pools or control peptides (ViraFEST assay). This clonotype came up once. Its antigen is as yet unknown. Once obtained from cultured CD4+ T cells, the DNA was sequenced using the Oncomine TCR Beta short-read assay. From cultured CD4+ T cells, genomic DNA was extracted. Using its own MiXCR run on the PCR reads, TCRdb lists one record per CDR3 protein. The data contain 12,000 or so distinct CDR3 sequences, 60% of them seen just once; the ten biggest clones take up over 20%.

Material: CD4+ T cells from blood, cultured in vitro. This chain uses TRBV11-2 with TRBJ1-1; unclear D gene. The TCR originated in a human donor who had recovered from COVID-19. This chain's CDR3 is CASSLDGGHTEAFF. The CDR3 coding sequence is TGTGCCAGCAGCTTAGACGGCGGGCACACTGAAGCTTTCTTT.